This T cell receptor beta chain was observed in a study of response to subunit inactivated influenza vaccine. General observations from the study: Authors suggested that a seasonal influenza vaccination recruits few new T cells each time.

Germline CDR1 is DFQATT and CDR2 is SNEGSKA (reference sequence). V shed 3 bases and J 1 base; nucleotides not matched to a gene: 10. The CDR3 contains 17 residues. A single record per CDR3 protein comes from TCRdb applying MiXCR to the RT-PCR reads. The data contain approximately 500,000 distinct CDR3 sequences, under 30% of them singletons. As concerns this clonotype: Its target is unknown.

These data were likewise used in another study, on T cells expressing NK-cell markers. That work states: 5'RACE template switching with UMIs produced the TCR beta cDNA. In sorted CD3+CD56+NKG2C+, CD3+CD56+NKG2C- and CD3+CD56-NKG2C+ T cells, TCR beta repertoires were obtained.

The receptor was derived from a man between 50 and 59 years old who received an inactivated influenza vaccine. This chain connects TRBV20-1 to TRBJ2-3, with TRBD2 identical over 10 bases. The specimen was CD4+ T cells sorted from PBMCs, collected 12 days after vaccination. DNA of the CDR3: TGCAGTGCTAGGGCCCCGGGTAGCGGGGGGCGCACAGATACGCAGTATTTT. Encoded protein: CSARAPGSGGRTDTQYF.